This TCR beta chain was retrieved from a study of cytomegalovirus exposure and HLA in healthy donors. Regarding this clone: Antigen: not known.

Samples came from healthy bone marrow donors. The junction had 11 bases not matched to a gene; V was cut back by 4 bases and J by 8 bases. Germline CDR1 SGHDT, CDR2 YYEEEE. The length of the CDR3 is 15 residues. Notes on the study in general: Cytomegalovirus-associated status was assigned to fewer than 200 TCR beta chains. Rarity characterized most TCR sequences, yet some public TCRs appeared in many donors.

13 Jbeta primers and 60 Vbeta primers were used for the PCR. Clones were sequenced by immunoSEQ multiplex PCR, and TCRdb holds only the in-frame ones, with some missing. The sample carries about 61,000 clones, around 75% recorded once. Sample: PBMCs. This clonotype was sampled from a man aged 50 to 59 in good health and CMV-seropositive. V and J are TRBV5-6 and TRBJ1-4; 7 nucleotides match TRBD1. The DNA of the CDR3 is TGTGCCAGCAGCCGTACAGGGGCTTCCCGCGAAAAACTGTTTTTT. Translated: CASSRTGASREKLFF.